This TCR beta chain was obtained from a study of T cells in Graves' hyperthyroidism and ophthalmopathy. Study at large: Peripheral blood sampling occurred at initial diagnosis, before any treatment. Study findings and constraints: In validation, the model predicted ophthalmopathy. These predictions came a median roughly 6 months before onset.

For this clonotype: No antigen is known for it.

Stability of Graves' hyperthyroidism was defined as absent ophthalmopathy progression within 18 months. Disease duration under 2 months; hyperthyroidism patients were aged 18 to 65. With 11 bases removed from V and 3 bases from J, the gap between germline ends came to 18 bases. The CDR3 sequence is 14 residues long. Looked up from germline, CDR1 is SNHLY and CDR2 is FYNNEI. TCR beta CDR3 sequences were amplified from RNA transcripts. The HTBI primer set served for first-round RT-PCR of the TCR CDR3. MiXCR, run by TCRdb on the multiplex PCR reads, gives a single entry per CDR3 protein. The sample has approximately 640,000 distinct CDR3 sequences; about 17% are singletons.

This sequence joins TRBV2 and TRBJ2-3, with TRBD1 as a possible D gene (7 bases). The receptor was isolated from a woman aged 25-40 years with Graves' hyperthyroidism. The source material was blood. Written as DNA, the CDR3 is TGTGCCGGGTCGCCAGGGGGACTGACAGATACGCAGTATTTT. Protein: CAGSPGGLTDTQYF.